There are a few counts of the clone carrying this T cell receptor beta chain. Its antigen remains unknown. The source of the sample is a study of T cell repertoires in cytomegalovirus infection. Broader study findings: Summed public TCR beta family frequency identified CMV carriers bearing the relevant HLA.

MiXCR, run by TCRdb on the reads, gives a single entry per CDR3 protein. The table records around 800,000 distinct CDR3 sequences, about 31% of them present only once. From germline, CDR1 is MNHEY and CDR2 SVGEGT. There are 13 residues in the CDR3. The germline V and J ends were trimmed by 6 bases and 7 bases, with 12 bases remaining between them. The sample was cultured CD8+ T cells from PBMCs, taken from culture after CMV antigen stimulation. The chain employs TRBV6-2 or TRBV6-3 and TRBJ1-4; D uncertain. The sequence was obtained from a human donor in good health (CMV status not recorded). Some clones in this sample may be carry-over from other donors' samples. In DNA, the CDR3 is TGTGCCAGCAGCCCGGTACTGGGTGAAAAACTGTTTTTT. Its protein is CASSPVLGEKLFF.